This T cell receptor beta chain appears in the sequencing data of a study of shared clonotypes between healthy human individuals. Across the whole study: Per-donor plates numbered three CD4 naive, three CD4 memory, two CD8 naive and one CD8 memory.

Generated by immunoSEQ multiplex PCR, the TCRdb table keeps only in-frame clones and is missing some. Among 2 million to 2.5 million clones, 80% to 95% were seen once, and the ten largest hold about 0.41%. The V gene's germline CDR1 is SGHDT and CDR2 YYEEEE. V lost 4 bases, J lost 6 bases, and 12 bases lay in between. This CDR3 is 13 amino acids long. In its sample, this clone was seen once. No antigen is known for it. Findings of the study overall: Non-shared clonotypes were found to have lower generation probabilities than the clonotypes that were shared by all four of the sorted-subset donors. The naive CD4 repertoires of a few donors were compared, and approximately 5% of clonotypes were shared. Donor clonotype sharing was expected to depend on sequencing depth.

This chain uses TRBV5-6 with TRBJ2-3; a weak D match, TRBD1 (6 bases). The sequencing input was naive CD4+ T cells from PBMCs. As for subset: CD45RA+ positively selected. The receptor's source is a young man in good health. Some clones in this sample may be carry-over from other donors' samples. CDR3 sequence reads: CASSRQRGDTQYF. CDR3 DNA: TGTGCCAGCAGCCGCCAGAGGGGGGATACGCAGTATTTT.